This passage covers 26 T cell receptor beta chains from one sample sequenced in a study of tissue T cells after allogeneic stem cell transplantation. Method: immunoSEQ multiplex PCR; TCRdb's copy keeps in-frame clones and lacks some. This table has 6,000 to 6,500 clones, roughly 70% appearing once. The specimen was tissue from the stomach, collected at autopsy. The source of these receptors is a woman between 18 and 49 years old with breast cancer.

This rearrangement joins TRBV28 to TRBJ1-5, with 10 bases lining up with TRBD1. Losses at the gene ends were 6 bases for V and 2 bases for J; bases not matched to a gene: 13. CDR1 and CDR2 (germline): MDHEN, SYDVKM. The CDR3 totals 18 residues. The CDR3 is CASRGGGQGVFGNQPQHF. The DNA for the CDR3 is TGTGCCAGCAGGGGAGGAGGACAGGGGGTCTTCGGCAATCAGCCCCAGCATTTT.

There are a few counts of this clone. V and J are TRBV27 and TRBJ1-1; no firm D call. The germline V and J ends were trimmed by 6 bases and 0 bases, with 11 bases remaining between them. The CDR3 spans 14 residues. CDR1 is MNHEY, CDR2 SMNVEV, per germline (reference sequence). CDR3 protein: CASSPRSMNTEAFF. The CDR3 DNA is TGTGCCAGCAGCCCGAGATCCATGAACACTGAAGCTTTCTTT.

This clone has a handful of counts. The rearrangement uses TRBV2 and TRBJ1-1; 7 bases are shared with TRBD1. The CDR3 runs to 14 residues. Germline V gene sequence: CDR1 SNHLY, CDR2 FYNNEI. The V and J ends lost 3 bases and 5 bases, in that order; junction bases with no gene match: 6. CDR3 in DNA: TGTGCCAGCAGTGATAACAGGGGAGTGACTGAAGCTTTCTTT. It yields the protein CASSDNRGVTEAFF.

Only a few counts were recorded for this clone. The gene calls are TRBV9 and TRBJ2-7; 7 bases line up with TRBD1. Germline-derived CDR1 and CDR2 are SGDLS and YYNGEE. This CDR3 is built from 15 residues. V trimming: 4 bases; J trimming: 0 bases; junction bases outside the gene matches: 7. The CDR3 nucleotides are TGTGCCAGCAGCCCGAGGGACAGTAGCTCCTACGAGCAGTACTTC. It is translated as CASSPRDSSSYEQYF. Full variable domain (remainder filled in from reference TRBV9 and TRBJ2-7): DSGVTQTPKHLITATGQRVTLRCSPRSGDLSVYWYQQSLDQGLQFLIQYYNGEERAKGNILERFSAQQFPDLHSELNLSSLELGDSALYFCASSPRDSSSYEQYFGPGTRLTVT.

J is TRBJ2-5 and V is TRBV7-9; 11 bases map to TRBD2. CDR1 SEHNR and CDR2 FQNEAQ come from the germline V gene (reference sequence). Losses at the gene ends were 2 bases for V and 4 bases for J; bases not matched to a gene: 6. The CDR3 has 16 residues. CDR3 sequence: CASSLLAGGRLETQYF. CDR3 in DNA: TGTGCCAGCAGCTTATTAGCGGGGGGGCGCTTAGAGACCCAGTACTTC.

The CDR3 DNA reads TGCAGTGCTAGAGCCGAAACCGAGCAGTACTTC. This translates into CSARAETEQYF. This chain links TRBV20-1 with TRBJ2-7; no definite D call. The CDR3 covers 11 residues. V was pared by 1 base and J by 6 bases, with 7 bases between. In germline, CDR1 is DFQATT, CDR2 SNEGSKA (reference sequence).

The genes are TRBV7-3 and TRBJ2-1, with D maybe TRBD2 (6 bases). The CDR3 loop spans 16 amino acids. V was pared by 3 bases and J by 1 base, with 13 bases between. Germline V gene data show CDR1 as SGHTA and CDR2 as FQGTGA. The CDR3 coding sequence is TGTGCCAGCAGCTTGAGTCTCGGACTATCCTACAATGAGCAGTTCTTC. It specifies CASSLSLGLSYNEQFF.

This chain connects TRBV7-2 to TRBJ2-3, with D possibly being TRBD2 (5 bases). From germline, CDR1 is SGHTA and CDR2 FQGNSA. The CDR3 length is 15 residues. With 0 bases removed from V and 6 bases from J, the gap between germline ends came to 13 bases. CDR3 loop: CASSLAGATGDTQYF. The CDR3, as DNA: TGTGCCAGCAGCTTAGCGGGAGCGACCGGGGATACGCAGTATTTT.

J is TRBJ1-4 and V is TRBV4-1; 9 bases match TRBD1. After removal of 6 bases from V and 8 bases from J, the junction contained 16 bases not matched to a gene. Looked up from germline, CDR1 is MGHRA and CDR2 is YSYEKL. This CDR3 spans 17 amino acids. CDR3 nucleotide sequence: TGCGCCAGCAGTCCCGTCCCGGGACAGGGTCGGCGCGAAAAACTGTTTTTT. This sequence encodes CASSPVPGQGRREKLFF.

This clone was seen a single time. The chain employs TRBV5-5 and TRBJ2-7; a possible D gene is TRBD2 (6 bases). CDR1 is SGHKS, CDR2 YYEKEE, per germline (reference sequence). V was clipped by 4 bases and J by 3 bases, with 14 bases between them. The CDR3 is made up of 14 amino acids. The DNA for the CDR3 is TGTGCCAGCAGCGGCGGAGGGGTTGGCTACGAGCAGTACTTC. Translating gives CASSGGGVGYEQYF. The full variable domain, its missing parts supplied by reference TRBV5-5 and TRBJ2-7, is DAGVTQSPTHLIKTRGQQVTLRCSPISGHKSVSWYQQVLGQGPQFIFQYYEKEERGRGNFPDRFSARQFPNYSSELNVNALLLGDSALYLCASSGGGVGYEQYFGPGTRLTVT.

The V call is TRBV29-1, the J call TRBJ1-1; 7 nucleotides line up with TRBD1. This CDR3 region has 16 residues. Germline trimming cut 7 bases from V and 5 bases from J; bases unmatched to any gene: 19. Looked up from germline, CDR1 is SQVTM and CDR2 is ANQGSEA. The CDR3 DNA reads as TGCAGCGCCACGACCCCACTTCACAGGGGATGGACTGAAGCTTTCTTT. Amino acid sequence: CSATTPLHRGWTEAFF.

The chain links TRBV27 to TRBJ2-5; 8 bases fit TRBD1. The V and J ends lost 8 bases and 3 bases, in that order; junction bases with no gene match: 8. CDR1 MNHEY and CDR2 SMNVEV come from the germline V gene (reference sequence). The CDR3 loop spans 14 amino acids. CDR3 in amino acids: CASAQGAVKETQYF. CDR3 bases: TGTGCCAGCGCCCAGGGGGCGGTTAAAGAGACCCAGTACTTC.

The chain carries TRBV10-3 and TRBJ2-1, with 7 bases that match TRBD1. Germline loops: CDR1 ENHRY, CDR2 SYGVKD. CDR3 size: 15 residues. Trimming at V came to 6 bases and at J to 0 bases, leaving 5 bases not matched to a gene. The CDR3 bases are TGTGCCATCAGCTACCGGGACAGCTCCTACAATGAGCAGTTCTTC. Amino acid sequence: CAISYRDSSYNEQFF.

This sequence joins TRBV2 and TRBJ2-1; 7 nucleotides match TRBD1. The CDR3 loop spans 15 amino acids. V gave up 1 base and J gave up 5 bases; unmatched junction bases: 5. Germline values: CDR1 SNHLY, CDR2 FYNNEI. CDR3 nucleotides: TGTGCCAGCAGTGAAGGGACAGGAGAAAACAATGAGCAGTTCTTC. Translating it yields CASSEGTGENNEQFF.

A note on this clone: This CDR3 is also generated by other DNA sequences in the sample. The chain couples TRBV20-1 to TRBJ2-5; D remains ambiguous. V dropped 5 bases and J dropped 2 bases, with 6 bases sitting between them. The CDR3 contains 11 residues. CDR1 is DFQATT, CDR2 SNEGSKA, per germline (reference sequence). The CDR3 here is CSAQHQETQYF. The CDR3 coding sequence is TGCAGTGCTCAACATCAAGAGACCCAGTACTTC.

The V call is TRBV7-9, the J call TRBJ1-1; D is unclear. The CDR3 covers 13 residues. V was shortened by 5 bases and J by 1 base, with 8 bases between the two germline ends. CDR1 is SEHNR, CDR2 FQNEAQ, per germline (reference sequence). The CDR3 loop is CASSPSGNTEAFF. Written as DNA, the CDR3 is TGTGCCAGCAGCCCCTCAGGGAACACTGAAGCTTTCTTT.

The rearrangement links TRBV28 to TRBJ2-2, with TRBD1 identical over 11 bases. Germline loops: CDR1 MDHEN, CDR2 SYDVKM. The CDR3 totals 15 residues. After removal of 6 bases from V and 6 bases from J, the junction contained 6 bases not matched to a gene. CDR3 nucleotide sequence: TGTGCCAGCAGCTCCCCGGGACAGGGGGCCGGGGAGCTGTTTTTT. Protein: CASSSPGQGAGELFF.

This clone occurred once. This chain uses TRBV7-2 with TRBJ2-1; D ambiguous. The CDR3 sequence is 16 residues long. The germline V gene encodes CDR1 SGHTA and CDR2 FQGNSA. Trimming left V 2 bases short and J 8 bases short, with 19 bases between. The CDR3 bases are TGTGCCAGCAGCTTAAATCCAGGTCCAAATATGTATGAGCAGTTCTTC. Encoded protein: CASSLNPGPNMYEQFF.

This clone was counted between two and nine times. The chain recombines TRBV5-1 with TRBJ1-1; D possibly corresponds to TRBD1 (5 bases). This CDR3 has 13 residues. Germline CDR1 is SGHRS and CDR2 is YFSETQ. Trimming left V 0 bases short and J 6 bases short, with 9 bases between. In DNA form, the CDR3 reads TGCGCCAGCAGCTTGGCTGGGGCCCCTGAAGCTTTCTTT. It encodes CASSLAGAPEAFF.

The chain has TRBV6-5 and TRBJ2-3, with D possibly matching TRBD1 (5 bases). The V end was cut by 3 bases, the J end by 3 bases, with 10 bases between. Germline CDR1 MNHEY, CDR2 SVGAGI. This CDR3 has 14 residues. CDR3: CASSYRGETDTQYF. CDR3 DNA: TGTGCCAGCAGTTATAGGGGCGAGACAGATACGCAGTATTTT.

This clone was detected a few times. This chain links TRBV4-1 with TRBJ2-7, with TRBD2 as a possible D gene (6 bases). CDR1 and CDR2 (germline): MGHRA, YSYEKL. The CDR3 loop spans 15 amino acids. The V and J ends lost 4 bases and 0 bases respectively, with 13 bases between them. Here the CDR3 reads CASSLAGEDSYEQYF. CDR3 in DNA: TGCGCCAGCAGCCTAGCTGGGGAGGACTCCTACGAGCAGTACTTC.

The gene calls are TRBV30 and TRBJ1-6; tentative D call: TRBD1 (6 bases). CDR3 size: 14 residues. The germline V and J ends were trimmed by 0 bases and 8 bases, with 11 bases remaining between them. Germline V CDR1 and CDR2: GTSNPN, SVGIG (reference sequence). The CDR3 is CAWSVTGYDSPLHF. CDR3 DNA sequence: TGTGCCTGGAGTGTAACAGGGTACGATTCACCCCTCCACTTT.

This clone was detected only once. The chain combines TRBV5-4 with TRBJ2-1; the D gene is possibly TRBD1 (5 bases). The CDR3 is 11 amino acids. Germline V gene data show CDR1 as SGHNT and CDR2 as YYREEE (reference sequence). Trimming stripped 4 bases from V and 12 bases from J, with 11 bases between. The CDR3 is CASSQGQSQFF. The CDR3 DNA reads as TGTGCCAGCAGCCAAGGACAATCGCAGTTCTTC.

Turning to this clone: One end of the junction varies from germline; a read error may be responsible. The rearrangement uses TRBV19 and TRBJ2-3; 8 bases map to TRBD1. Germline CDR1 LNHDA, CDR2 SQIVND (reference sequence). There are 14 residues in the CDR3. CDR3 in amino acids: CASSISGGTGTQYF. CDR3 in DNA: TGTGCCAGTAGTATAAGCGGCGGGACAGGTACGCAGTATTTT. Variable domain in full (rest from reference TRBV19 and TRBJ2-3): DGGITQSPKYLFRKEGQNVTLSCEQNLNHDAMYWYRQDPGQGLRLIYYSQIVNDFQKGDIAEGYSVSREKKESFPLTVTSAQKNPTAFYLCASSISGGTGTQYFGPGTRLTVL.

This chain links TRBV28 with TRBJ2-7; no clear D. The CDR3 runs 14 residues. V lost 5 bases, J lost 0 bases, and 11 bases lay in between. Germline lookup yields CDR1 MDHEN and CDR2 SYDVKM. DNA for the CDR3: TGTGCCAGCAGTATCCCAGCAAACTCCTACGAGCAGTACTTC. The encoded protein is CASSIPANSYEQYF.

The chain couples TRBV5-4 to TRBJ2-3; D call uncertain. This CDR3 has 10 residues. CDR1 is SGHNT and CDR2 is YYREEE in the germline V gene (reference sequence). With 2 bases removed from V and 8 bases from J, the gap between germline ends came to 3 bases. For the CDR3, the DNA is TGTGCCAGCAGCTTCGGTACGCAGTATTTT. It specifies CASSFGTQYF.